This record covers a single TCR beta chain. This receptor's antigen is unknown. One base away there is no much larger clone; base qualities are not given. This sample stems from a study of regulatory and conventional T cells in RAG deficiency (dated by TCRdb to the late 2010s). Context from the whole study: The study used high-throughput TCR beta sequencing to compare repertoire diversity and composition of Treg, conventional CD4+ and CD8+ T cells between RAG-deficient patients and healthy controls. The research as a whole found: Some T-cell subset analyses were not performed for some subjects. Shorter CDR3 lengths were found in all patient T-cell subsets, and >75% Treg-Tconv repertoire overlap at nucleotide and amino acid level was observed in Omenn syndrome patients. Markedly lower Shannon entropy and higher Simpson indices were observed in RAG-deficient patients than in control T-cell subpopulations. Sorted CD25-high CD127-low cells from Omenn syndrome patients may represent peripherally activated cells rather than bona fide Treg cells. Compared with controls, Omenn syndrome and CID/AS patients had about 99-fold fewer unique TCR beta sequences in Treg cells, whereas the reduction in the other subsets was roughly 10-fold.

For CDR1 and CDR2, the germline V gene lists SQVTM and ANQGSEA. Counted from cysteine to phenylalanine, this CDR3 has 14 amino acids. The DNA shown is the 42-base CDR3, in frame from base 1. The V end loses 4 bases and the J end loses 5 bases, and a stretch of 14 bases separates them. The protocol used for the library was the immunoSEQ multiplex PCR assay. Rearranged TCR beta chain products were amplified from the genomic DNA of sorted T-cell subsets and were then sequenced. Per the original workflow: Shannon entropy and Simpson indices were used to quantify the repertoire diversity of productive TCR beta rearrangements. To assess clonal expansion, the frequencies of the 100 most abundant productive TCR beta clonotypes were added up as a share of total reads. The TRB repertoires were scored with a self-reactivity index built on which amino acids appear at CDR3beta positions 6 and 7. Repertoire analyses used two-way ANOVA; flow cytometric analyses used Student t or Mann-Whitney tests. In its TCRdb copy, this immuneACCESS table keeps in-frame sequences only and misses some clones. Where compared with another copy, unresolved V genes explain less than half of these, and the others have no known cause. V and J calls and clone size are those listed in that table; D and trimming were worked out from the DNA. This sample is represented by tens of thousands of clones; nearly 96% of them were singletons. The biggest ten clones account for 1% to 1.5% of the sample.

Before genomic DNA extraction, conventional CD4+ T cells were purified from blood as CD25-low CD127-high cells. Repertoire analyses used roughly eight healthy control donors as the comparison group. Separately, the same data were catalogued under a study of regulatory T cells. That second publication adds: The multiplex PCR relied on 52 forward TRBV primers and 13 reverse TRBJ primers, and amplification bias was corrected through assay-based and computational methods. Patient repertoires showed restricted unique TRB V-J pairs and skewed V and J gene usage, most marked in regulatory T cells. The study compared T-cell receptor beta repertoires of sorted regulatory, conventional CD4+ and CD8+ T cells in CD3G-deficient patients with those in healthy controls. Ficoll density separation was used to isolate peripheral blood mononuclear cells. Within the immunoSEQ assay, multiplex PCR amplified rearranged TRB loci from genomic DNA. An Illumina HiSeq platform was used to sequence the TRB amplicons. Raw sequences were error-filtered and aligned to reference gene sequences by custom algorithms and were subsequently analyzed with the immunoSEQ online tools. Frequencies of productive and nonproductive TRB rearrangements were evaluated among both unique and total sequences. Prism software was used to run t tests, Mann-Whitney tests or two-way ANOVA for comparisons between groups.

This TCR derives from a human donor in good health. The receptor chain draws on TRBV29-1 and TRBJ2-2; TRBD2 is a possible D gene, resting on 5 matching bases. Material: CD25- CD4+ T cells sorted from blood. The DNA sequence follows: TGCAGCGTTGCCGAGACTACCAAAACCGGGGAGCTGTTTTTT. The translation is CSVAETTKTGELFF.